This paragraph covers one T cell receptor beta chain sequence. The antigen this receptor binds is unknown. Base-call qualities are not available, and no considerably larger clone is one nucleotide away. The data were obtained in a study of immune cell composition in non-small cell lung cancer (dated by TCRdb to 2017 to 2019). Notes on the research overall: Histologic subtype was assigned using H&E plus p63, CK5, Napsin A and TTF-1 immunohistochemistry, mainly lung adenocarcinoma or squamous cell carcinoma. TCR-beta sequencing from Adaptive Biotechnologies was done on around 34 paired sets of NSCLC tumour and non-adjacent lung specimens and on roughly 24 tumour-only specimens. For supplementary cohort #1, made up of more than eight lung adenocarcinoma cases, paired tumour/lung TCR-beta sequencing was done and TIL populations were generated so that tumour reactivity could be assessed. A few tumour specimens that had TCR-beta data belonged to rare histological subtypes and were left out of the subtype comparisons.

The CDR3, from cysteine to phenylalanine, totals 13 residues. Only CDR3 DNA remains: 39 bases, in frame from the first base. As encoded in the germline V gene, CDR1 is SGHAT while CDR2 is FQNNGV. Cut back by 10 bases and 1 base, the V and J ends lie 13 bases apart. What the study reported, not specific to this receptor: Nearly half of NSCLC cases had tumour-associated clones >0.5%, found in roughly 35% of adenocarcinomas compared with around 68% of squamous carcinomas. Smoking pack-years did not significantly correlate with tumour TCR-beta clonality. The reactivity cohort was only 9 to 11 cases, and tumour-reactive clones were not shown to share sequences with the dominant in vivo tumour-associated clones. Lung squamous cell carcinoma tumours had significantly higher Top 10 clone scores and productive clonality than lung adenocarcinoma tumours. In under 13 adenocarcinoma cases, maximal tumour-associated clone frequency correlated strongly with TIL tumour reactivity, whereas overall clonality did not.

A two-step multiplex PCR was used to amplify TCR-beta CDR3 regions from genomic DNA, and Illumina-compatible adaptors were added in the second step. As a commercial immunoSEQ service, TCR-beta immunosequencing was carried out on an Illumina platform. The authors processed their data as follows. Repertoires were summarised by productive clonality and by Top 10 Clones, defined as the percentage of T-cell templates derived from the ten most frequent sequences. Values for productive clonality spanned 0 to 1, where a value of 1 indicated a monoclonal population. Using log10 scatter plots, tumour-associated clones were identified as sequences that made up at least 0.1% of tumour T-cell templates yet were absent from the matched non-adjacent lung. Analyses were done in GraphPad Prism7 and R, with Student's t-tests for two-group comparisons, ANOVA for stages, and linear regression for relationships. TCRdb mirrors the immuneACCESS table, restricted to in-frame sequences. Some clones are absent from its copies; in checked studies, under half trace to an unresolved V gene, and the reason for the others is unknown. That table is the source of V, J and clone size, and D and trimming were worked out from the DNA. The sample table holds 4,800 or so clones, of which around 78% were seen once. In total, the top ten clones hold about 11% of the sample.

Genomic DNA was extracted with the QIAamp DNA kit from frozen aliquots of unsorted single-cell suspensions. The tumour samples consisted of non-small cell lung cancer tissue that had been surgically resected. Tissues were received within 2 hours of resection and were immediately processed into single-cell suspensions. Tissue was broken up mechanically, digested enzymatically with DNase I, collagenase I and hyaluronidase for roughly 32 minutes at 37 degrees C, and then filtered and RBC-lysed. Sequenced: lung tumor tissue. The rearrangement combines TRBV11-2 with TRBJ1-1, with an unclear D gene assignment. This receptor was obtained from a human donor with non-small cell lung cancer. In nucleotides, the sequence is TGTGCCACCAGGCGGGGAGGGAACACTGAAGCTTTCTTT. The translation is CATRRGGNTEAFF.